The rows below give T cell receptor beta chains drawn from one sample of a study of cytomegalovirus exposure and HLA in healthy donors. The repertoire was sequenced with immunoSEQ multiplex PCR; TCRdb's copy has only in-frame clones and lacks some. The sample's table shows 150,000 to 200,000 clones. Sequenced sample: PBMCs. These receptors were taken from a woman aged 60-70 years in good health and CMV-seronegative. CDR3s include the opening cysteine and the closing phenylalanine or tryptophan. The order of the fields is V gene, CDR3 protein.

>TRBV19
CASSKVRGVGTEAFF
>TRBV7-9
CASSLEGYGYTF
>TRBV7-9
CASSFEGTRGNEQFF
>TRBV19
CASADRGMSYEQYF
>TRBV14
CASSQLGTGRPFF
>TRBV11-2
CASSPTRGNTEAFF
>TRBV29-1
CSVVGQTYNEQFF
>TRBV7-6
CASSLPRLAGTSSTDTQYF
>TRBV6-6
CASSSETLRVGEQYF
>TRBV2
CASSGLGATSKAYEQYF
>TRBV5-1
CASSWGLATETQYF
>TRBV27
CASSLSSPSGNTIYF